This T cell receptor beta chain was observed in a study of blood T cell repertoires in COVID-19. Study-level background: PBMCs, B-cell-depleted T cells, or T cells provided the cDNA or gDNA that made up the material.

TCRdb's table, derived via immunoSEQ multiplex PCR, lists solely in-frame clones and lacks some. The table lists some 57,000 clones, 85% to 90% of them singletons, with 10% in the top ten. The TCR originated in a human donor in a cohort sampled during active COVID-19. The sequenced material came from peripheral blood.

The CDR3 sequence: CASSQDYEQYF. For the CDR3, the DNA is TGTGCCAGCAGTCAGGACTACGAGCAGTACTTC. The J gene is TRBJ2-7, the V gene TRBV3-1 (or the pseudogene TRBV3-2); D unclear. V was shortened by 6 bases and J by 3 bases, with 6 bases between the two germline ends. Per the germline V gene, CDR1 is LGHDT and CDR2 is YNNKEL (reference sequence). CDR3 size: 11 residues.